The 14 T cell receptor beta chains reported below all come from one sample, sequenced in a study of cytomegalovirus exposure and HLA in healthy donors. The PCR was carried out with 60 Vbeta primers and 13 Jbeta primers. The repertoire was sequenced with immunoSEQ multiplex PCR; TCRdb's copy has only in-frame clones and lacks some. Of some 150,000 clones listed, 70% to 80% are singletons. Sequencing was carried out using PBMCs. The origin of the receptors is a man in his fifties or sixties in good health and CMV-seronegative.

The chain joins TRBV5-1 to TRBJ2-2; tentatively, D is TRBD2 (5 bases). This CDR3 comprises 14 residues. Germline V gene sequence: CDR1 SGHRS, CDR2 YFSETQ. V gave up 6 bases and J gave up 3 bases, with 12 bases separating them. CDR3 loop: CASKELAYTGELFF. The CDR3 region has the DNA TGCGCCAGCAAGGAATTAGCGTACACCGGGGAGCTGTTTTTT.

The chain recombines TRBV28 with TRBJ2-5; tentative D call: TRBD2 (6 bases). Germline CDR1 is MDHEN and CDR2 is SYDVKM. The CDR3 runs 14 residues. The V end was cut by 3 bases, the J end by 1 base, with 9 bases between. The DNA of the CDR3 is TGTGCCAGCAGTTTCCGGGACTCCCAAGAGACCCAGTACTTC. Its protein is CASSFRDSQETQYF.

This chain joins TRBV28 and TRBJ2-7; tentatively, D is TRBD1 (5 bases). Germline V gives CDR1 MDHEN, CDR2 SYDVKM. V lost 2 bases to trimming and J lost 7 bases, with 12 bases between them. CDR3 length: 13 amino acids. CDR3 residues: CASSLGRVREQYF. The CDR3, as DNA: TGTGCCAGCAGTTTAGGCAGGGTGAGAGAGCAGTACTTC.

The genes are TRBV7-8 and TRBJ1-5, with 10 bases matching TRBD1. Per germline, CDR1 SGHVS and CDR2 FQNEAQ. Trimming removed 5 bases from V and 2 bases from J; junction bases left unmatched: 6. This CDR3 has 16 residues. Written as DNA, the CDR3 is TGTGCCAGCAGCCAAAGACAGGGGGCGGGCAATCAGCCCCAGCATTTT. This gives the protein CASSQRQGAGNQPQHF.

The chain recombines TRBV10-3 with TRBJ2-7; 8 positions match TRBD2. CDR1 and CDR2 (germline): ENHRY, SYGVKD. The ends lost 0 bases at V and 5 bases at J; junction bases unmatched: 3. The CDR3 is made up of 14 amino acids. The CDR3 is CAISESLTSDEQYF. The CDR3 DNA reads TGTGCCATCAGTGAGTCGTTGACTAGCGACGAGCAGTACTTC.

This rearrangement joins TRBV10-3 to TRBJ2-7; 10 nucleotides agree with TRBD2. The V segment lost 6 bases and the J segment 2 bases; nucleotides outside the gene matches: 10. The length of the CDR3 is 16 residues. CDR1 and CDR2 (germline): ENHRY, SYGVKD. The CDR3 DNA reads TGTGCCATCAGCGGAAGACCCGGGACTAGCGCCTACGAGCAGTACTTC. This codes for CAISGRPGTSAYEQYF.

This chain connects TRBV19 to TRBJ2-3; 15 bases agree with TRBD2. Germline loops: CDR1 LNHDA, CDR2 SQIVND (reference sequence). The CDR3 is made up of 17 amino acids. The ends lost 5 bases at V and 3 bases at J; junction bases unmatched: 6. This chain's CDR3 is CASSVSGLAGGTDTQYF. CDR3 coding DNA: TGTGCCAGTAGTGTCTCGGGACTAGCGGGGGGAACAGATACGCAGTATTTT.

This clone was detected only once. The chain is built from TRBV28 and TRBJ2-2; D is perhaps TRBD1 (5 bases). Germline lookup yields CDR1 MDHEN and CDR2 SYDVKM. The ends were cut back, 11 bases at V and 3 bases at J, with 16 bases in the middle. CDR3 length: 14 amino acids. The CDR3 DNA sequence: TGTGCCGCGATTGGGGCTGGGGACACCGGGGAGCTGTTTTTT. Amino acids: CAAIGAGDTGELFF.

This chain uses TRBV2 with TRBJ2-7, with 8 nucleotides matching TRBD1. Trimming cost V 6 bases and J 2 bases; bases outside gene matches: 3. The germline CDR1 and CDR2 sequences are SNHLY and FYNNEI. The CDR3 has 13 residues. The CDR3 bases are TGTGCCAGCAGGGGACAGGCTACCTACGAGCAGTACTTC. Its translation is CASRGQATYEQYF.

To note about this clone: A junction end diverges from the germline sequence, so it may reflect a read error. The V call is TRBV6-5, the J call TRBJ1-1, with D perhaps TRBD1 (5 bases). Germline CDR1 and CDR2: MNHEY and SVGAGI. The CDR3 totals 14 residues. The CDR3 DNA follows: TGTGCCAGCAGTAGGTCCAGTGCAAGACAGCAGCCGATTTTT. It translates to CASSRSSARQQPIF.

The chain has TRBV29-1 and TRBJ2-7; 10 bases line up with TRBD2. Germline CDR1 reads SQVTM; CDR2 reads ANQGSEA. The CDR3 has 14 amino acids. V shed 6 bases, J shed 3 bases, and the junction held 8 bases outside the gene matches. CDR3 sequence reads: CSVGKLAGNYEQYF. The DNA for the CDR3 is TGCAGCGTCGGGAAACTAGCGGGAAACTACGAGCAGTACTTC.

This chain connects TRBV2 to TRBJ2-7; tentatively, D is TRBD1 (5 bases). V was cut by 4 bases and J by 2 bases, with 9 bases left in between. The CDR3 has 13 amino acids. The germline V gene has CDR1 SNHLY and CDR2 FYNNEI. The CDR3: CASSAGRAYEQYF. CDR3 nucleotides: TGTGCCAGCAGTGCAGGGCGAGCCTACGAGCAGTACTTC.

As for this clone: Germline is not matched at one junction end, which may reflect a read error. Other DNA variants within this sample encode the same CDR3. The chain carries TRBV27 and TRBJ2-1, with TRBD2 matching 9 bases. The CDR3 length is 15 residues. Germline CDR1 and CDR2: MNHEY and SMNVEV (reference sequence). Written as DNA, the CDR3 is TGTGCCAGTAGTTTAGCGGGAGAATCCTACAATGAGCAGTTCTTC. Translated: CASSLAGESYNEQFF.

The chain combines TRBV7-2 with TRBJ2-7; TRBD1 might be the D (7 bases). Germline CDR1 and CDR2: SGHTA and FQGNSA. The CDR3 covers 13 residues. With 5 bases removed from V and 2 bases from J, the gap between germline ends came to 10 bases. DNA of the CDR3: TGTGCCAGCAGCGGCGGGACAGCCTACGAGCAGTACTTC. Translating it yields CASSGGTAYEQYF.